This TCR beta chain was captured in a study of cytotoxic CD8 clonotypes in ibrutinib-treated CLL (dated by TCRdb to the early 2020s). About the investigation overall: In this cohort, around 15 patients were treatment-naive and under 13 were relapsed/refractory, while roughly 17 had unmutated IGHV. Responses were partial in roughly 24 patients and complete in 2; after median approximately 69 months follow-up, approximately 15 stayed in remission and some twelve progressed. The response samples were drawn at a median of approximately twelve months into treatment, with a range of about 6 to 40 months. An average of around 260,000 productive templates and 94,082 productive rearrangements was obtained per sample. Longitudinal samples were obtainable from 26 of the 86 participants in the trial. Cryopreserved peripheral blood mononuclear cells were obtained prior to treatment, at the time of response, and at either disease progression or sustained remission. All remission and progressive disease samples were collected while patients were still receiving ibrutinib.

This specimen's time point label, per the study, means: 12 months on ibrutinib. Around 2 micrograms of genomic DNA were extracted from cryopreserved PBMCs for TCR beta library preparation. High-throughput TCR beta sequencing was performed on longitudinal blood samples from CLL patients receiving ibrutinib monotherapy. The patients were enrolled in a single-center, open-label phase 2 trial of ibrutinib monotherapy. From its cysteine to its phenylalanine, the CDR3 spans 13 amino acids. Only the CDR3 portion is preserved as DNA: 39 bases, with reading frame beginning at the first base. Between the V and J ends, shortened by 7 bases and 2 bases respectively, the junction contains 12 bases. The germline V gene encodes CDR1 SGHNT and CDR2 YYREEE (reference sequence). This clone was observed a few times. Its binding antigen is unknown. Base qualities were left out, and no much larger clone turns up one base away.

Study-level results and caveats: Sampling times were not matched between patients in sustained remission and patients whose disease was progressing, and lymph node repertoires were not examined. Public clonotypes were rare and either shrank or stayed stable during treatment, and the rise in clonality at ibrutinib response reflected expansion of private clonotypes. Clonality increased at ibrutinib response, stayed stable in sustained remission, and fell back toward baseline at progression. At baseline, clonality was higher than in age-matched healthy donors and showed a strong correlation with circulating CD8+ T-cell counts.

The goal of deep resolution MiSeq sequencing was a depth between 1 in 1 million and 1 in 200,000 T cells, and coverage averaged 10x per clonotype. The immunoSEQ hsTCRB Kit was used to generate TCR beta libraries. The authors' analysis ran thus. The data were analyzed with ImmunoSEQ Analyzer and ImmunoSEQ Data Assistant, and V, D and J gene assignments followed IMGT definitions. Clonality, with values ranging from 0 to 1, was calculated as one minus the normalized Shannon entropy of productive rearrangement frequencies. Only overrepresented clonotypes making up at least 0.05% of the repertoire of each patient were included in the public clonotype analysis. Approximately 13 age-matched healthy donor repertoires from immuneACCESS served as clonality controls. This is the immuneACCESS table as TCRdb keeps it, with only in-frame sequences that have V and J called. A part of the clones is gone; compared with another copy, unresolved V genes explain less than half, and the rest is unexplained. V, J and clone size derive from that table, while D and trimming were established from the DNA sequence. This sample lists 60,000 to 65,000 clones; around three fifths were detected once. 14% to 15% of the sample belongs to the ten largest clones.

Material: PBMCs, obtained after 12 months of ibrutinib treatment. This sequence was found in a human donor with chronic lymphocytic leukemia. The chain is encoded by TRBV5-4 joined to TRBJ1-2, and TRBD1 may be the D gene, going by 5 matching bases. This receptor has the CDR3 CASEVGGNYGYTF. At the DNA level, the sequence is TGTGCCAGCGAGGTCGGGGGGAACTATGGCTACACCTTC.